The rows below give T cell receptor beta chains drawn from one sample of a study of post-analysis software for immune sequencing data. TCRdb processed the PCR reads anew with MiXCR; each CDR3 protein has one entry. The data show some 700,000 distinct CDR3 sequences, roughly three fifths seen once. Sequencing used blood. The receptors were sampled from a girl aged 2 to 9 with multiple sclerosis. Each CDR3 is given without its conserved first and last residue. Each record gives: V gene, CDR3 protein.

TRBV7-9	ASSLAGTGGWQY
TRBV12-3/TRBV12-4	ASSSGGTQY
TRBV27	ASSGSGTFSSTDTQY
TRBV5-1	ASSFGREGKLF
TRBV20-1	SAIAVGGGETQY
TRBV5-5	ASSLRGEGFYNEQF
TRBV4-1	ASSQGRTGELF
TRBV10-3	AISADSSSGANVLT
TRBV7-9	ASSPPDRGSDTQY
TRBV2	ASSSLAGDKETQY
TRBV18	ASSPNHGYT
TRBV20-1	SAIPHGQGAQETQY
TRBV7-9	ASTDASVMPDTQY
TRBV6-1	ASSEPTGIDTQY
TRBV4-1	ASSQGPLAGTKNIQY
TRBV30	AWAGTSGLDSYNEQF
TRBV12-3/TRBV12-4	ASSVNQPQH
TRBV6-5	ASSLSTGIGYEQY
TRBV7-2	ASSLVRKNYGYT
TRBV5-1	ASSRGTEENIQY
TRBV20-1	SARPQVNTEAF
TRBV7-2	ASSQLLGGASYNEQF
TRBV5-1	ASSGGTSGNYEQY
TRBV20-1	SASSLAGAHTDTQY
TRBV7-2	ASSLMDSRQETQY
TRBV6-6	ASSPSGPGGGLAQY
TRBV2	ASSGDREVTDTQY
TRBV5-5	ASSLGDSLNTEAF
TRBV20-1	SALAGTSLVY
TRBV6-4	ASSRTSGRGSNTGELF
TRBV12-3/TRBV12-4	ASSPGTPLRDEQF
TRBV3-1	ASSHLGGTGGNEQF
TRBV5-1	ASSLLGAGVLDEQF
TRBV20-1	SARDKPAETYEKY
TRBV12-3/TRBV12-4	ASSPGVSKNIQY
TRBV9	ASAVSWGLTGELF
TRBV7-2	ASSLGTGTLDSTGYT
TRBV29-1	SAPSGTGRFNEQY
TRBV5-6	ASTGGGYEQY
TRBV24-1	ATSPQGYTGELF
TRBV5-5	ASSRGQREGEKLF
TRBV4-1	ASSQGLRGRMKETQY
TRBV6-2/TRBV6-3	ASSYSQGEQY
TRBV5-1	ASSPTSVSTDTQY
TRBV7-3	ASSPDEFNYGYT
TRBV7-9	ASSGGLGNEQF
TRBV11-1	ASFDPTQGTQY
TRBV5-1	ASSSSGAYNEQF
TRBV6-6	ASSPSGGPGDTQY
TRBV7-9	ASSWEGQAYEQY
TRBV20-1	SARPPRGRETQY